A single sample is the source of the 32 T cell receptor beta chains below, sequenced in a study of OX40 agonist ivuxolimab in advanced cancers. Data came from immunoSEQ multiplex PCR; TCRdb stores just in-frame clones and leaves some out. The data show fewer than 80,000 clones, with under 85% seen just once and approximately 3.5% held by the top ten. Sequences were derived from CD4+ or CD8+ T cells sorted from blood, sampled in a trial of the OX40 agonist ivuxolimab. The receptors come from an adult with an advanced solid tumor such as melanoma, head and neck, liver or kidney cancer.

As DNA, the CDR3 is TGTGCCAGCAGTACTAGCGGGGCGGGAGATACGCAGTATTTT. It codes for CASSTSGAGDTQYF. The rearrangement uses TRBV28 and TRBJ2-3; TRBD2 matches 10 bases. The ends lost 5 bases at V and 5 bases at J; junction bases unmatched: 4. Germline V gene lookup returns CDR1 MDHEN and CDR2 SYDVKM. This CDR3 has 14 residues.

CDR3 DNA: TGCGCCAGCAGCCAAGCCGGGCTCTACAATGAGCAGTTCTTC. This codes for CASSQAGLYNEQFF. This rearrangement joins TRBV4-3 to TRBJ2-1; D not resolved. Germline-derived CDR1 and CDR2 are LGHNA and YSLEER. Trimming removed 1 base at V and 3 bases at J, with 7 bases between. This CDR3 spans 14 amino acids.

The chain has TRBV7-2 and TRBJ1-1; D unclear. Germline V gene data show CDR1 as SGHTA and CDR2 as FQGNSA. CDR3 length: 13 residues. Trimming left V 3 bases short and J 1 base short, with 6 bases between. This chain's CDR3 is CASSLQRNTEAFF. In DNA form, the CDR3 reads TGTGCCAGCAGCTTGCAGAGGAACACTGAAGCTTTCTTT.

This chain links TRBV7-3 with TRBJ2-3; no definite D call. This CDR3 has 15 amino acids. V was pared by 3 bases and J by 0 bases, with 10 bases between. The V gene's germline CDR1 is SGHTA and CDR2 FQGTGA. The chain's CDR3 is CASSFFGPSTDTQYF. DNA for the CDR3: TGTGCCAGCAGCTTCTTCGGGCCTAGCACAGATACGCAGTATTTT. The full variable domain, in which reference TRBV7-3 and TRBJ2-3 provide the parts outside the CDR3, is GAGVSQTPSNKVTEKGKYVELRCDPISGHTALYWYRQSLGQGPEFLIYFQGTGAADDSGLPNDRFFAVRPEGSVSTLKIQRTERGDSAVYLCASSFFGPSTDTQYFGPGTRLTVL.

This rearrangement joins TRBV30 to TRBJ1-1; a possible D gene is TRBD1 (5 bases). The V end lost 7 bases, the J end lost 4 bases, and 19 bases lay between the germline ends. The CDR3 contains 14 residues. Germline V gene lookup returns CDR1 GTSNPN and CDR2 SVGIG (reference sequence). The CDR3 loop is CAFTKTLGGTEAFF. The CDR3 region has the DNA TGTGCCTTTACAAAGACTCTCGGGGGCACTGAAGCTTTCTTT.

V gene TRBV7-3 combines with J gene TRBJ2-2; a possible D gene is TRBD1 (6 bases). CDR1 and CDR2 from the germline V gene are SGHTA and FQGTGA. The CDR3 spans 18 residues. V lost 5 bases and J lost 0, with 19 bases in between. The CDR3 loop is CASSRRDKSSTNTGELFF. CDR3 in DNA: TGTGCCAGCAGCCGCCGGGACAAAAGCTCAACGAACACCGGGGAGCTGTTTTTT.

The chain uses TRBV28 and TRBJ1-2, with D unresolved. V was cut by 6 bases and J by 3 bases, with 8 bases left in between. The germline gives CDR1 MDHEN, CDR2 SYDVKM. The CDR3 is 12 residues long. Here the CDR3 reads CASRERYYGYTF. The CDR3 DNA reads TGTGCCAGCAGAGAGAGATACTATGGCTACACCTTC.

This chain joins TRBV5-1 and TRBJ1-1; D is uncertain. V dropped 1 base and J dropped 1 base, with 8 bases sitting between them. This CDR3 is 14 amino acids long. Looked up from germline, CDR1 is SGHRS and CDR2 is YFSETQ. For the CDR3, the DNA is TGCGCCAGCAGCTTGACCATGTCGAACACTGAAGCTTTCTTT. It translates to CASSLTMSNTEAFF.

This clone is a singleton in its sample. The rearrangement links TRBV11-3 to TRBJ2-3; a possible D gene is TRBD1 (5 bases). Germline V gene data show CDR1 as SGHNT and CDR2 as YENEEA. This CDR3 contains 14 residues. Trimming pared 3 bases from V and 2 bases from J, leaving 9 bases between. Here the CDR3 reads CASSLGRATDTQYF. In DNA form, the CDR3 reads TGTGCCAGCAGCTTGGGCAGGGCCACAGATACGCAGTATTTT.

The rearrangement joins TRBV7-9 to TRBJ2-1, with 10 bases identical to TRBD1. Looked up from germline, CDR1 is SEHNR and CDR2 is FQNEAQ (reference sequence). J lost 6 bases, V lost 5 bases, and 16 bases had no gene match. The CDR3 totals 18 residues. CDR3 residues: CASSPLTVDRGLGNEQFF. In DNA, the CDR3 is TGTGCCAGCAGCCCTCTTACCGTCGACAGGGGGCTCGGCAATGAGCAGTTCTTC.

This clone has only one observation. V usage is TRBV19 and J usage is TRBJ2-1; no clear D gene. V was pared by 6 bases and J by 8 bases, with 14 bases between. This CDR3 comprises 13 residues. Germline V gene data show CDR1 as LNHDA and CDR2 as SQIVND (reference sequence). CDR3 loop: CASRNSHLDEQFF. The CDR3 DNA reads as TGTGCCAGTAGAAACAGTCATCTTGATGAGCAGTTCTTC.

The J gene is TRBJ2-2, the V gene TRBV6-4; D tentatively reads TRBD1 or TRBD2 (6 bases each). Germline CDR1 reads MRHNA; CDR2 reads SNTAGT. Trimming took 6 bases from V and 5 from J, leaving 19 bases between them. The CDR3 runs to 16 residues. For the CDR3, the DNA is TGTGCCAGCAGCCCCTTCTCGGGGGCCGGAACCGGGGAGCTGTTTTTT. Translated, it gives CASSPFSGAGTGELFF.

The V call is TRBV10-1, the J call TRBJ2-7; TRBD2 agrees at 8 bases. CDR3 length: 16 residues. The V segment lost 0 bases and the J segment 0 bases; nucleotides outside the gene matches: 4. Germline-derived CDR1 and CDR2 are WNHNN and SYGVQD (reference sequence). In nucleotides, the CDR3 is TGCGCCAGCAGTGAGTCTAAGCGGGGGTACTCCTACGAGCAGTACTTC. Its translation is CASSESKRGYSYEQYF.

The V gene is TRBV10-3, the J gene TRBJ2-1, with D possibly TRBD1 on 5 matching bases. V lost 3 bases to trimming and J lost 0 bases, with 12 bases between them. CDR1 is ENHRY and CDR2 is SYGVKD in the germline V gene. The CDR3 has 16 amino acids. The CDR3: CAISDRVGSSYNEQFF. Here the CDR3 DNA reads TGTGCCATCAGTGACAGGGTCGGTAGCTCCTACAATGAGCAGTTCTTC.

The CDR3 bases are TGTGCCAGCAGGGAGGGGGACGGCTACACCTTC. Amino acid sequence: CASREGDGYTF. V usage is TRBV2 and J usage is TRBJ1-2; tentative D call: TRBD1 (6 bases). This CDR3 comprises 11 residues. Germline V gives CDR1 SNHLY, CDR2 FYNNEI. The V and J ends lost 6 bases and 8 bases respectively, with 10 bases between them.

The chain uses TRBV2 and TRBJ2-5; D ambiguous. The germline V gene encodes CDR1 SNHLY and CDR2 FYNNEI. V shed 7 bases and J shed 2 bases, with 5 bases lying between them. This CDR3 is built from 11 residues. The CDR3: CASTLQETQYF. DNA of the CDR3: TGTGCCAGCACCCTTCAAGAGACCCAGTACTTC.

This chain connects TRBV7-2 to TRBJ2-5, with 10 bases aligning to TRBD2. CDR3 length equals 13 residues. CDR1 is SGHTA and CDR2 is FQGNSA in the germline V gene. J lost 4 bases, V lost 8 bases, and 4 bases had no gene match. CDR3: CASGAGGRETQYF. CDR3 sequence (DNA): TGTGCCAGCGGAGCGGGGGGGCGAGAGACCCAGTACTTC.

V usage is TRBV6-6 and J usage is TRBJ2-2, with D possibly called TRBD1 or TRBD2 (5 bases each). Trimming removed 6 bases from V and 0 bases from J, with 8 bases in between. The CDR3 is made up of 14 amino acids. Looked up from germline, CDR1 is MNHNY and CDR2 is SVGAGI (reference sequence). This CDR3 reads CASRGRTNTGELFF. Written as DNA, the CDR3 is TGTGCCAGCAGGGGACGGACGAACACCGGGGAGCTGTTTTTT.

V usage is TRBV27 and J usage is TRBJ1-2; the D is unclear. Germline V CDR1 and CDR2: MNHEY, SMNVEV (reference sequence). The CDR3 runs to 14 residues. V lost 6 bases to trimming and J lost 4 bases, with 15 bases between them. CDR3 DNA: TGTGCCAGCAGAACGGCGGCGGCTGCCTATGGCTACACCTTC. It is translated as CASRTAAAAYGYTF.

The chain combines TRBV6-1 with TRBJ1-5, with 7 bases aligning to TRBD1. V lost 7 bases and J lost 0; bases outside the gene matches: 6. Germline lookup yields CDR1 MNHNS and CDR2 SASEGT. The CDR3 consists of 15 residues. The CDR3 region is CASIETGTSNQPQHF. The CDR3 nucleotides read TGTGCCAGCATCGAGACAGGGACTAGCAATCAGCCCCAGCATTTT.

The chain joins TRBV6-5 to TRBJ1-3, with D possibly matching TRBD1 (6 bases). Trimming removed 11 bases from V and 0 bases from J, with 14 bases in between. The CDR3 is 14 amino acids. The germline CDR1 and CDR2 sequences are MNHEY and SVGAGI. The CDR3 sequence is CASGGGPSGNTIYF. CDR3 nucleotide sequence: TGTGCCTCCGGGGGGGGCCCCTCTGGAAACACCATATATTTT.

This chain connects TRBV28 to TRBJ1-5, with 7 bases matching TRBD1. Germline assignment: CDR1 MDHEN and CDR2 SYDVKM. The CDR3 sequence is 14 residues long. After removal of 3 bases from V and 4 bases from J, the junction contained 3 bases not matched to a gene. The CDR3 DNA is TGTGCCAGCAGTTTCCTGACAGGGAATCAGCCCCAGCATTTT. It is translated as CASSFLTGNQPQHF. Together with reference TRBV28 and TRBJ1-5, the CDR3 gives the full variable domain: DVKVTQSSRYLVKRTGEKVFLECVQDMDHENMFWYRQDPGLGLRLIYFSYDVKMKEKGDIPEGYSVSREKKERFSLILESASTNQTSMYLCASSFLTGNQPQHFGDGTRLSIL.

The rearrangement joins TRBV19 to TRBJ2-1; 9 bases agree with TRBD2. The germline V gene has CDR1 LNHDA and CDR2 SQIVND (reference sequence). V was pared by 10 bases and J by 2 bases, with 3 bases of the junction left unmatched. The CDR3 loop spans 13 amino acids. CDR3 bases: TGTGCCATCTCTAGCGGGGCCTACAATGAGCAGTTCTTC. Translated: CAISSGAYNEQFF.

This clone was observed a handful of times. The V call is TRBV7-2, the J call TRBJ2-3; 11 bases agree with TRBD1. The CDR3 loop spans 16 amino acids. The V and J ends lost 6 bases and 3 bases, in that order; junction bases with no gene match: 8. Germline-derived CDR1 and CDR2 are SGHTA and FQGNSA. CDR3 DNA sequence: TGTGCCAGCAGAATAGGACAGGGGGCGAGAACAGATACGCAGTATTTT. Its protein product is CASRIGQGARTDTQYF.

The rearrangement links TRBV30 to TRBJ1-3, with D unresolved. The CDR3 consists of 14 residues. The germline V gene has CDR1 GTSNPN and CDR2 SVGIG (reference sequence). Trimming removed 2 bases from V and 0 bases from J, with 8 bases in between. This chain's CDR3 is CAWSRTTSGNTIYF. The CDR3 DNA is TGTGCCTGGAGTAGGACTACCTCTGGAAACACCATATATTTT.

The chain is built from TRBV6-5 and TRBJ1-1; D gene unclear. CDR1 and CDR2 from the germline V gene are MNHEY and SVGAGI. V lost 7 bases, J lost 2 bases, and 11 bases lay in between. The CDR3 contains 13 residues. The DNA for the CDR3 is TGTGCCAGCAAGCGTTCCCATAACACTGAAGCTTTCTTT. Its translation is CASKRSHNTEAFF.

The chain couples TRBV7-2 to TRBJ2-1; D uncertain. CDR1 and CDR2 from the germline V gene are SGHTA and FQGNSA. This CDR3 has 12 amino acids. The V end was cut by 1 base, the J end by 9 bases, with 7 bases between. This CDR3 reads CASSLGVGEQFF. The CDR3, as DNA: TGTGCCAGCAGCTTAGGTGTTGGTGAGCAGTTCTTC.

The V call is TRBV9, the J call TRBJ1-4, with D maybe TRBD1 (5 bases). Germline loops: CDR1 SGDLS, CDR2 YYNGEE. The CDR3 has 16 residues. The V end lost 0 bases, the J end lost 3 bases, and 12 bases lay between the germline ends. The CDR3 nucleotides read TGTGCCAGCAGCGTAGGTCCGGGGGGGTCTAATGAAAAACTGTTTTTT. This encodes CASSVGPGGSNEKLFF.

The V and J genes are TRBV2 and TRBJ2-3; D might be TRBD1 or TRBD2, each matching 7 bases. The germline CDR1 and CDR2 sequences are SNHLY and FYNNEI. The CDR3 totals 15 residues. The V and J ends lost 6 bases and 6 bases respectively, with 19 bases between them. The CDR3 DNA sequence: TGTGCCAGCAGCCCTAGCGGACAGGTTGTCGATACGCAGTATTTT. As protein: CASSPSGQVVDTQYF.

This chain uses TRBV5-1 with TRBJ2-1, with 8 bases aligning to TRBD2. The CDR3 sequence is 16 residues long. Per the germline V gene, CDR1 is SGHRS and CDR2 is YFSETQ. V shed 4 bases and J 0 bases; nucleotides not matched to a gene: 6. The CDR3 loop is CASSPGGGTSYNEQFF. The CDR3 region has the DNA TGCGCCAGCAGCCCCGGGGGGGGGACCTCCTACAATGAGCAGTTCTTC.

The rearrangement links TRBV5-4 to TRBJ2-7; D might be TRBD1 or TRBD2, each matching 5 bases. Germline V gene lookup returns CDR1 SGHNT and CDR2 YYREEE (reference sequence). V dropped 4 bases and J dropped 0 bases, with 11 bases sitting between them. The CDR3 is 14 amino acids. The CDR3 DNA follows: TGTGCCAGCAGCCGGGACCGCATCTCCTACGAGCAGTACTTC. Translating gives CASSRDRISYEQYF.

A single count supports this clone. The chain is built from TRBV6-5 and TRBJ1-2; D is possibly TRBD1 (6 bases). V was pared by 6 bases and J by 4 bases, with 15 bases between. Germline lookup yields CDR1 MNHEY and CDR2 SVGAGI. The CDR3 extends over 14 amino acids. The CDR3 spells CASSHRERGYGYTF. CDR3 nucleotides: TGTGCCAGCAGCCACAGGGAAAGGGGCTATGGCTACACCTTC.